This T cell receptor (beta chain) is from a study of radiotherapy plus CTLA-4 blockade in lung cancer. The repertoire was sequenced with immunoSEQ multiplex PCR; TCRdb's copy has only in-frame clones and lacks some. The table includes about 14,000 clones, approximately 87% detected once. Trimming removed 6 bases from V and 7 bases from J, with 19 bases in between. The CDR3 is 16 residues long. Looked up from germline, CDR1 is KGHSH and CDR2 is LQKENI. Focal radiation with ipilimumab CTLA-4 blockade was given to patients with chemo-refractory metastatic non-small-cell lung cancer. Concerning this clone: Its matching antigen is unknown.

Study findings and constraints: In blood, TCR clones derived from the tumor expanded after radiotherapy plus ipilimumab.

This chain uses TRBV18 with TRBJ1-6; D is unclear. The receptor comes from a human donor with non-small cell lung cancer that progressed on radiotherapy plus ipilimumab. Some clones in this sample may be carry-over from other donors' samples. The starting material was peripheral blood, obtained from a patient treated with radiotherapy plus ipilimumab. The CDR3, as DNA: TGTGCCAGCTCCCAAACGGTTACGACATGGAATTCACCCCTCCACTTT. It codes for CASSQTVTTWNSPLHF.